This TCR beta chain appears in the sequencing data of a study of T cells expressing NK-cell markers. TCRdb reprocessed the 5' RACE reads; each CDR3 protein has one entry and no DNA is given. The sample yields 500,000 or so distinct CDR3 sequences, of which the top ten take up roughly 3.6%. The source material was blood T cells: a sorted CD56 or NKG2C T cell subset, CD4+ or CD8+ T cells, or bulk PBMC T cells (not recorded which). The sequence was obtained from a young man in good health.

The CDR3 loop is CASSVTGVSTDTQYF. The chain uses TRBV5-1 and TRBJ2-3; TCRdb's D call of TRBD1 is untestable without DNA. The CDR3 totals 15 residues. Per the germline V gene, CDR1 is SGHRS and CDR2 is YFSETQ.